This is a list of T cell receptor beta chains from one sample in a study of Ad26.COV2.S vaccination and SARS-CoV-2 variants. Assay: immunoSEQ multiplex PCR; the TCRdb copy retains only in-frame clones and omits some. This sample has 300,000 to 400,000 clones, with roughly 84% found just once. The input for sequencing was peripheral blood, taken in a trial of Ad26.COV2.S vaccine versus placebo. These receptors were taken from a person aged 18 to 65 who received the Ad26.COV2.S COVID-19 vaccine or a placebo. The CDR3 runs from the conserved cysteine through the conserved F or W. The order of the fields is D gene, J gene, V gene, clone size, CDR3 DNA, CDR3 protein. The D gene is left open where the match is weak. Clone size is given for some rows only: seen once, a few or many times, or a class if the clone is expanded.

>TRBD1|TRBJ1-1|TRBV27|once
TGTGCCAGCAGTTTATCGGCAGGGGGCTTAACTGAAGCTTTCTTT
CASSLSAGGLTEAFF
>TRBD2|TRBJ2-5|TRBV11-1|-
TGTGCCAGCAGTTTACGGTTTGGGGGGGTAGAGACCCAGTACTTC
CASSLRFGGVETQYF
>-|TRBJ2-7|TRBV27|few
TGTGCCAGCAGTTTAGGTAGGGGGGGCTACGAGCAGTACTTC
CASSLGRGGYEQYF
>TRBD1|TRBJ2-6|TRBV4-3|-
TGCGCCAGCAGCCAAGCGGGACAGGGGGGCTCTGGGGCCAACGTCCTGACTTTC
CASSQAGQGGSGANVLTF
>-|TRBJ1-3|TRBV7-9|-
TGTGCCAGCAGCCCCCGGGTTTTGGGGGGGTCAAACACCATATATTTT
CASSPRVLGGSNTIYF
>-|TRBJ1-1|TRBV19|few
TGTGCCACCACCATAGGGAAATTGGGACAACCGACTAGCGGTGAAGCTTTCTTT
CATTIGKLGQPTSGEAFF
>-|TRBJ1-3|TRBV6-5|-
TGTGCCAGCAGTTATCAGGGTAGCTCTGGAAACACCATATATTTT
CASSYQGSSGNTIYF
>-|TRBJ2-5|TRBV10-3|-
TGTGCCATCAGTCCCAGGGGGGGGAGAGAGACCCAGTACTTC
CAISPRGGRETQYF
>-|TRBJ2-2|TRBV30|-
TGTGCCTGGAGTCCCAGGAGGGGGCGATGGACCGGGGAGCTGTTTTTT
CAWSPRRGRWTGELFF
>-|TRBJ1-6|TRBV24-1|-
TGTGCCACCAGTGATTTTACGGGGACGAGGAATTCACCCCTCCACTTT
CATSDFTGTRNSPLHF
>-|TRBJ1-1|TRBV7-8|-
TGTGCCAGCAGCTTAGTTAGGAGGGGAACTGAAGCTTTCTTT
CASSLVRRGTEAFF
>TRBD1|TRBJ2-7|TRBV7-9|-
TGTGCCAGCAGCGACAGACAGGGTACAAGCGAGCAGTACTTC
CASSDRQGTSEQYF
>TRBD1|TRBJ1-1|TRBV18|-
TGTGCCAGCTCACCGACAGGGGGCGCTGAAGCTTTCTTT
CASSPTGGAEAFF
>-|TRBJ1-6|TRBV9|-
TGTGCCAGCAGCCCAAGCGGGACGGCGGGGCGTAATTCACCCCTCCACTTT
CASSPSGTAGRNSPLHF
>-|TRBJ1-1|TRBV3-1/TRBV3-2|-
TGTGCCAGCAGCCAAGATCCCTGGGTTTCTGAAGCTTTCTTT
CASSQDPWVSEAFF
>-|TRBJ2-4|TRBV5-1|-
TGCGCCAGCAGCTTGGCCCCGACAGTAGCCAAAAACATTCAGTACTTC
CASSLAPTVAKNIQYF
>TRBD2|TRBJ2-5|TRBV7-9|once
TGTGCCAGCAGCCCCTGGACTAGCGGGGGGGCGGACCAAGAGACCCAGTACTTC
CASSPWTSGGADQETQYF
>-|TRBJ2-7|TRBV4-1|-
TGCGCCAGCAGGGACAGACCCTTGGGGTACGAGCAGTACTTC
CASRDRPLGYEQYF
>-|TRBJ2-3|TRBV7-3|once
TGTGCCAGCAGCTTAATGGGCTCGAGCACAGATACGCAGTATTTT
CASSLMGSSTDTQYF
>-|TRBJ1-2|TRBV28|-
TGTGCCAGCAGTTTACACAGGAACTATGGCTACACCTTC
CASSLHRNYGYTF
>TRBD1|TRBJ2-1|TRBV7-8|-
TGTGCCAGCAGCTTATATTTGGGACAGAACTACAATGAGCAGTTCTTC
CASSLYLGQNYNEQFF
>-|TRBJ1-2|TRBV6-5|-
TGTGCCAGCACCAGGGACGGACAAAAATCCTATGGCTACACCTTC
CASTRDGQKSYGYTF
>-|TRBJ1-1|TRBV3-1/TRBV3-2|-
TGTGCCAGCAGCGACCTTATGAACACTGAAGCTTTCTTT
CASSDLMNTEAFF
>-|TRBJ2-5|TRBV5-1|once
TGCGCCAGCAGCGGGGAACAGGGAACGGGGGAGACCCAGTACTTC
CASSGEQGTGETQYF
>TRBD2|TRBJ2-5|TRBV13|once
TGTGCCAGCAGCCCGCTAGGGCGGGGGGGACCCGACCAAGAGACCCAGTACTTC
CASSPLGRGGPDQETQYF
>-|TRBJ2-7|TRBV5-4|-
TGTGCCAGCAGCGCCGGGACACCGACCTACGAGCAGTACTTC
CASSAGTPTYEQYF
>-|TRBJ1-4|TRBV3-1/TRBV3-2|-
TGTGCCAGCAGCCAGCCCGGAAAGGGAGGGGGTGAAAAACTGTTTTTT
CASSQPGKGGGEKLFF
>-|TRBJ2-1|TRBV9|-
TGTGCCAGCAGCGTAGTCCCTGGTGGTGAGCAGTTCTTC
CASSVVPGGEQFF
>-|TRBJ2-7|TRBV6-6|-
TGTGCCAGCAGTTCGGGAAAAAGCAAACGTAACGAGCAGTACTTC
CASSSGKSKRNEQYF
>-|TRBJ1-6|TRBV10-3|once
TGTGCCATCAGTGAGTACAGGGAAAACGTGAATTCACCCCTCCACTTT
CAISEYRENVNSPLHF
>-|TRBJ2-7|TRBV18|once
TGTGCCAGCTCACCACCGGGTCTTAGATACGAGCAGTACTTC
CASSPPGLRYEQYF
>-|TRBJ1-4|TRBV5-4|-
TGTGCCAGCAGCTTGGCAGCCGAACCGACAGTAGATTTT
CASSLAAEPTVDF
>-|TRBJ1-2|TRBV13|-
TGTGCCAGCAGCACCCGGGGTCGGTACTATGGCTACACCTTC
CASSTRGRYYGYTF
>-|TRBJ2-3|TRBV7-2|few
TGTGCCAGCAGCTTAGTTCTAGCCGCAGATACGCAGTATTTT
CASSLVLAADTQYF
>TRBD2|TRBJ2-7|TRBV7-7|-
TGTGCTAGCAGCTTAGGGAGCGGGGGGGCCTCCGAGCAGTACTTC
CASSLGSGGASEQYF
>-|TRBJ1-5|TRBV6-5|-
TGTGCCAGCAGTTACCAGCAACGGAGGGGGAGTCAGCCCCAGCATTTT
CASSYQQRRGSQPQHF
>-|TRBJ1-6|TRBV30|few
TGTGCCTGGAGTGGTTTTAGGAATTCACCCCTCCACTTT
CAWSGFRNSPLHF